The entry that follows covers one T cell receptor beta chain sequence. Its antigen is not known. Assay used: immunoSEQ multiplex PCR; TCRdb lists only in-frame clones, some missing. The sample gives about 130,000 clones, 80% to 95% of which show up once; 0.9% to 1.3% is in the top ten. The V and J ends lost 6 bases and 0 bases, in that order; junction bases with no gene match: 7. From germline, CDR1 is MDHEN and CDR2 SYDVKM. The CDR3 runs to 16 residues. The data are from a study of T cell responses to AZD1222 COVID-19 vaccine. General study findings and limits: Unmutated variant regions reportedly attract nearly half of all spike-specific TCRs. Recipients of two AZD1222 doses showed rising Spike-specific TCR breadth and depth. Among those given AZD1222, only five or six were seropositive at baseline.

The sequence came from an adult who received the AZD1222 COVID-19 vaccine. V gene TRBV28 combines with J gene TRBJ2-7; 11 bases map to TRBD2. The source was peripheral blood, collected 28 days after the second AZD1222 dose. The CDR3, as DNA: TGTGCCAGCAGACCAACTAGCGGGGGTGGCTCCTACGAGCAGTACTTC. It specifies CASRPTSGGGSYEQYF.